These 12 T cell receptor beta chains came from one sample sequenced in a study of T cells in Graves' hyperthyroidism and ophthalmopathy. The TCR beta CDR3 regions underwent amplification using RNA transcripts as the source. HTBI primers drove first-round RT-PCR of the TCR CDR3. Via MiXCR, TCRdb re-called the multiplex PCR reads, giving one row per CDR3 protein. The sample records some 440,000 distinct CDR3 sequences, around a sixth being singletons. The sample was blood. These receptors all stem from a woman younger than 35 with Graves' hyperthyroidism.

The chain recombines TRBV9 with TRBJ2-7; D perhaps matches TRBD2 (6 bases). Germline V gene data show CDR1 as SGDLS and CDR2 as YYNGEE. The length of the CDR3 is 16 residues. The germline V and J ends were trimmed by 4 bases and 2 bases, with 19 bases remaining between them. The CDR3: CASSIGGSLSPYEQYF. CDR3 nucleotides: TGTGCCAGCAGCATTGGGGGGTCCCTAAGTCCCTACGAGCAGTACTTC.

The sample holds many counts of this clonotype. The J gene is TRBJ1-1, the V gene TRBV7-8; no clear D gene. This CDR3 comprises 13 residues. Germline-derived CDR1 and CDR2 are SGHVS and FQNEAQ. Deletions cut 5 bases from V and 0 bases from J, with 7 bases between. CDR3 sequence reads: CASSQDMNTEAFF. The CDR3 DNA follows: TGTGCCAGCAGCCAAGACATGAACACTGAAGCTTTCTTT.

This clonotype showed up many times. The CDR3 nucleotides are TGCAGTGCTAGTCGGGCATCCACAGATACGCAGTATTTT. It specifies CSASRASTDTQYF. The J gene is TRBJ2-3, the V gene TRBV20-1; D not resolved. Germline V gene lookup returns CDR1 DFQATT and CDR2 SNEGSKA (reference sequence). The CDR3 runs 13 residues. V gave up 3 bases and J gave up 2 bases, with 9 bases separating them.

This clonotype was observed at least ten times. The CDR3: CASSWGTGYEQYF. The DNA for the CDR3 is TGCGCCAGCAGCTGGGGGACAGGCTACGAGCAGTACTTC. The genes are TRBV5-1 and TRBJ2-7; 8 bases line up with TRBD1. V lost 3 bases and J lost 3; bases outside the gene matches: 2. CDR3 length: 13 amino acids. Germline CDR1 is SGHRS and CDR2 is YFSETQ.

In this sample, this clonotype turned up many times. J is TRBJ1-2 and V is TRBV10-3; D may be TRBD1 (6 bases). The CDR3 is made up of 13 amino acids. With 7 bases removed from V and 3 bases from J, the gap between germline ends came to 12 bases. Germline CDR1 ENHRY, CDR2 SYGVKD. The CDR3 is CAIMGGEDYGYTF. CDR3 DNA sequence: TGTGCCATCATGGGGGGCGAGGACTATGGCTACACCTTC.

There are many counts of this clonotype. This sequence joins TRBV20-1 and TRBJ1-1; 8 nucleotides agree with TRBD1. This CDR3 spans 16 amino acids. V was clipped by 3 bases and J by 3 bases; unmatched bases: 12. Germline values: CDR1 DFQATT, CDR2 SNEGSKA (reference sequence). In nucleotides, the CDR3 is TGCAGTGCTAGCATACTACGGACAGGGTATGACACTGAAGCTTTCTTT. Translated: CSASILRTGYDTEAFF.

This clonotype was seen only a few times. The rearrangement uses TRBV24-1 and TRBJ2-5; D is undetermined. Trimming took 4 bases from V and 7 from J, leaving 15 bases between them. This CDR3 has 14 amino acids. The germline CDR1 and CDR2 sequences are KGHDR and SFDVKD. CDR3 region: CATSDPRPDGTQYF. The CDR3 DNA reads TGTGCCACCAGTGACCCTCGGCCCGACGGGACCCAGTACTTC.

The chain carries TRBV4-1 and TRBJ2-5; D not resolved. Trimming removed 1 base from V and 3 bases from J, with 12 bases in between. Germline V gene sequence: CDR1 MGHRA, CDR2 YSYEKL. This CDR3 has 15 amino acids. This chain's CDR3 is CASSQGVASEETQYF. The CDR3 coding sequence is TGCGCCAGCAGCCAAGGGGTGGCATCAGAAGAGACCCAGTACTTC.

This clonotype has a count of ten or more. This chain joins TRBV20-1 and TRBJ2-1, with 7 nucleotides matching TRBD1. Trimming cost V 3 bases and J 1 base; bases outside gene matches: 3. CDR3 length: 14 amino acids. Germline lookup yields CDR1 DFQATT and CDR2 SNEGSKA (reference sequence). The CDR3 region is CSASKGASYNEQFF. The CDR3, as DNA: TGCAGTGCTAGCAAGGGGGCGTCCTACAATGAGCAGTTCTTC.

This clonotype was counted at least ten times. The chain is built from TRBV7-2 and TRBJ1-5; 9 nucleotides line up with TRBD1. With 5 bases clipped from V and 5 bases from J, the junction kept 10 bases outside the gene matches. Germline values: CDR1 SGHTA, CDR2 FQGNSA. This CDR3 has 16 amino acids. DNA for the CDR3: TGTGCCAGCAGCCTGCGAACAGGGGGCACAGATCAGCCCCAGCATTTT. Its protein product is CASSLRTGGTDQPQHF.

The CDR3 spells CASSTYGTRSWDEQFF. The CDR3 DNA is TGCGCCAGCAGTACCTACGGGACTAGGAGCTGGGATGAGCAGTTCTTC. This chain uses TRBV4-1 with TRBJ2-1; 8 nucleotides align to TRBD2. This CDR3 has 16 amino acids. CDR1 is MGHRA and CDR2 is YSYEKL in the germline V gene. V was pared by 6 bases and J by 8 bases, with 15 bases of the junction left unmatched.

The table lists this clonotype with a count of one. Since a much larger clone is just one base distant, this may be a read error. The rearrangement joins TRBV12-3 or TRBV12-4 to TRBJ1-1, with D perhaps matching TRBD1 (6 bases). V was clipped by 5 bases and J by 2 bases, with 21 bases between them. This CDR3 region has 17 residues. The CDR3 DNA reads as TGTGCCAGCAGTCCAACAACAGGGACCCGAATAAACACTGAAGCTTTCTTT. Translating gives CASSPTTGTRINTEAFF.